This is a list of T cell receptor beta chains from one sample in a study of CD4+ T cells in melanoma. Here immunoSEQ multiplex PCR was the method, and the copy in TCRdb shows in-frame clones only, minus some. The table records about 13,000 clones, approximately 70% of them present only once. The sequencing input was cells from a culture (not recorded whether cultured in vitro). These receptors were taken from a human donor with melanoma. The CDR3 runs from the conserved cysteine through the conserved F or W. A D gene is named only where the DNA matches it firmly. A row's size may be missing; if present it is once, few, many or a size class.

CDR3 protein: CASSLSYSGTKAFF
CDR3 DNA: TGTGCCAGCAGTTTAAGTTATTCAGGGACCAAAGCTTTCTTT
V gene: TRBV27
D gene: NA
clone size: NA
J gene: TRBJ1-1

CDR3 protein: CSVPARQGATDTQYF
CDR3 DNA: TGCAGCGTTCCGGCGAGACAGGGGGCCACAGATACGCAGTATTTT
V gene: TRBV29-1
D gene: TRBD1
clone size: few
J gene: TRBJ2-3

CDR3 protein: CASSYSVGGDEQFF
CDR3 DNA: TGTGCCAGCAGTTACTCTGTTGGCGGCGATGAGCAGTTCTTC
V gene: TRBV6-5
D gene: NA
clone size: once
J gene: TRBJ2-1

CDR3 protein: CASSLARPTGSVEAQYF
CDR3 DNA: TGTGCCAGCAGCTTAGCTCGGCCGACAGGGTCAGTTGAGGCCCAGTACTTC
V gene: TRBV7-9
D gene: TRBD1
clone size: NA
J gene: TRBJ2-5

CDR3 protein: CASSHPRNTEAFF
CDR3 DNA: TGCGCCAGCAGCCACCCTAGGAACACTGAAGCTTTCTTT
V gene: TRBV4-1
D gene: NA
clone size: few
J gene: TRBJ1-1

CDR3 protein: CASSLFSISDSGNTIYF
CDR3 DNA: TGTGCCAGCAGCTTATTTTCCATATCAGACTCTGGAAACACCATATATTTT
V gene: TRBV7-8
D gene: NA
clone size: NA
J gene: TRBJ1-3

CDR3 protein: CASGAGLLFNEQFF
CDR3 DNA: TGTGCCAGCGGCGCAGGGCTCCTATTTAATGAGCAGTTCTTC
V gene: TRBV28
D gene: NA
clone size: NA
J gene: TRBJ2-1

CDR3 protein: CASSRRLGNTEAFF
CDR3 DNA: TGTGCCAGCAGCCGAAGGTTGGGGAACACTGAAGCTTTCTTT
V gene: TRBV11-2
D gene: NA
clone size: NA
J gene: TRBJ1-1

CDR3 protein: CASGYKSRAHGYTF
CDR3 DNA: TGTGCCAGCGGTTATAAAAGCAGGGCCCATGGCTACACCTTC
V gene: TRBV6-5
D gene: NA
clone size: NA
J gene: TRBJ1-2

CDR3 protein: CASSQPLHYPEAFF
CDR3 DNA: TGTGCTAGCAGCCAACCCCTGCACTACCCTGAAGCTTTCTTT
V gene: TRBV7-7
D gene: NA
clone size: NA
J gene: TRBJ1-1

CDR3 protein: CASSLPGEETQYF
CDR3 DNA: TGCGCCAGCAGCCTGCCCGGAGAAGAGACCCAGTACTTC
V gene: TRBV5-1
D gene: NA
clone size: NA
J gene: TRBJ2-5

CDR3 protein: CASGSGLGNPYEQYF
CDR3 DNA: TGCGCCAGCGGGTCGGGGCTGGGGAATCCCTACGAGCAGTACTTC
V gene: TRBV5-1
D gene: NA
clone size: few
J gene: TRBJ2-7

CDR3 protein: CASSLETGNYGYTF
CDR3 DNA: TGTGCCAGCAGCTTAGAAACAGGCAACTATGGCTACACCTTC
V gene: TRBV11-2
D gene: NA
clone size: once
J gene: TRBJ1-2

CDR3 protein: CASSWRPVNEQFF
CDR3 DNA: TGTGCCAGCTCATGGAGACCGGTTAATGAGCAGTTCTTC
V gene: TRBV18
D gene: NA
clone size: NA
J gene: TRBJ2-1

CDR3 protein: CASSPFSSYEQYF
CDR3 DNA: TGTGCCAGCAGCCCCTTCAGCTCCTACGAGCAGTACTTC
V gene: TRBV5-8
D gene: NA
clone size: NA
J gene: TRBJ2-7

CDR3 protein: CASSLVSSGEQYF
CDR3 DNA: TGTGCCAGCAGCTTAGTCAGCAGCGGCGAGCAGTACTTC
V gene: TRBV11-3
D gene: NA
clone size: NA
J gene: TRBJ2-7

CDR3 protein: CASSPRTGRYEQYF
CDR3 DNA: TGTGCCAGCTCACCACGGACAGGGAGATACGAGCAGTACTTC
V gene: TRBV18
D gene: TRBD1
clone size: once
J gene: TRBJ2-7

CDR3 protein: CASSLVGGEETQYF
CDR3 DNA: TGCGCCAGCAGCTTGGTAGGGGGGGAAGAGACCCAGTACTTC
V gene: TRBV5-1
D gene: NA
clone size: NA
J gene: TRBJ2-5